Listed here is a single TCR beta chain. Its antigen is unidentified. Individual cDNA molecules carried attached unique molecular identifiers. TCRdb re-analysed the 5' RACE reads in MiXCR, keeping a single row per CDR3 protein. The sample records tens of thousands of distinct CDR3 sequences, approximately 13% being singletons. The sample comes from a study of early T cells in non-severe SARS-CoV-2 infection. The overall study: Unsorted whole-blood RNA was sequenced in bulk, leaving chains unpaired. Study conclusions and caveats: Reliance on VDJdb matching favored anti-spike CD8 responses; private and CD4 specificities were missed.

Trimming removed 5 bases at V and 1 base at J, with 8 bases between. Germline CDR1 and CDR2: MNHEY and SMNVEV (reference sequence). This CDR3 region has 13 residues. This specimen was whole blood, taken at baseline. This sequence joins TRBV27 and TRBJ1-1; D not resolved. This clonotype originated in an adult who was a healthcare worker with PCR-confirmed SARS-CoV-2 infection or an uninfected control (not recorded which). CDR3 sequence: CASSTLSNTEAFF. For the CDR3, the DNA is TGTGCCAGCAGTACACTATCGAACACTGAAGCTTTCTTT.